The present T cell receptor beta chain was sequenced within a study of neurological immune-mediated disorders. Whole-study results and caveats: There were no CDR3 amino acid sequences shared by expanded clones across subjects, a result suggesting private repertoires in all groups.

The sample holds many counts of this clonotype. Its specificity is not known. The germline CDR1 and CDR2 sequences are LGHDT and YNNKEL (reference sequence). CDR3 length equals 13 residues. V was trimmed by 8 bases and J by 0 bases, leaving 7 bases between them. The unsorted libraries had their origin in 2 million PBMCs stored at -80 C. Each CDR3 protein gets one entry after TCRdb re-called the 5' RACE reads with MiXCR. The sample carries tens of thousands of distinct CDR3 sequences, 5.2% recorded once. Material for sequencing was PBMCs. The clonotype comes from a human donor with multiple sclerosis. The donor label of this sample is uncertain. The chain couples TRBV3-1 to TRBJ2-2; TRBD1 is a possible D gene (5 bases). The CDR3 region is CASGQTNTGELFF. CDR3 nucleotide sequence: TGTGCCAGCGGACAAACGAACACCGGGGAGCTGTTTTTT.